This TCR beta chain emerged from a study of blood T cell repertoires in COVID-19. Study in general: From T cells, B-cell-depleted T cells, or PBMCs came the material, which was cDNA or gDNA.

Participant ages covered about 18 to 100 years across some 25 US areas. In the source study's methods: Researchers report that nucleated cell counts were estimated from reference gene primer amplification. Some clones are missing from TCRdb's copy, which holds only in-frame ones; the method was immunoSEQ multiplex PCR. V and J calls and clone size are those listed in that table; D and trimming were worked out from the DNA. There are approximately 330,000 clones in the sample; approximately 86% occur only once, and 4% to 5.5% lies in the top ten. CDR1 is MDHEN, CDR2 SYDVKM, per germline. This CDR3 is 12 amino acids long. Trimming cost V 6 bases and J 7 bases, with 10 bases left between them.

The sequence came from a middle-aged woman with acute COVID-19. The chain joins TRBV28 to TRBJ1-5; D uncertain. What was sequenced was PBMCs or T cells enriched from blood (not recorded which). The CDR3 region is CASRRVWQPQHF. CDR3 bases: TGTGCCAGCAGGAGGGTATGGCAGCCCCAGCATTTT.